This TCR beta chain appears in the sequencing data of a study of PD-L1 blockade in urothelial cancer. Turning to the study itself: Males with urothelial cancer arising in the bladder constituted about 85% of the roughly 29 patients. Typically, measured as a median, blood samples had 130,000 to 150,000 T cells. It was at 3 weeks (second dose) and 6 weeks after treatment start that blood was analyzed.

Time point meaning: pretreatment peripheral blood. CDR1 and CDR2 from the germline V gene are LNHDA and SQIVND (reference sequence). With V trimmed by 8 bases and J by 1 base, 2 bases remained unmatched. The CDR3 is made up of 15 amino acids. The table came from immunoSEQ multiplex PCR; TCRdb's copy has only in-frame clones and leaves some out. Of 130,000 or so clones listed, around 85% were seen once; the top ten hold 2.5% to 3.5%. This material consisted of PBMCs, taken around atezolizumab (anti-PD-L1) treatment. The V call is TRBV19, the J call TRBJ2-3; TRBD2 matches at 14 bases. The sequence came from a man aged 50 to 60 with urothelial cancer. Here the CDR3 reads CASETSGGGTDTQYF. CDR3 DNA sequence: TGTGCCAGTGAGACTAGCGGGGGGGGCACAGATACGCAGTATTTT.